What follows is one TCR beta chain and its context. Its antigen is not known. These data originate in a study of cytomegalovirus exposure and HLA in healthy donors. Amplification used 60 Vbeta primers and 13 Jbeta primers. The table came from immunoSEQ multiplex PCR; TCRdb's copy has only in-frame clones and leaves some out. Among nearly 200,000 clones listed, 70% to 85% were seen once. Overall study results and limits: Among TCR beta chains of equal frequency, HLA-associated ones were more clonally expanded in a later analysis. Per published accounts, TCR beta sequences correctly predicted the HLA-A and HLA-B alleles of most subjects.

Sequenced sample: PBMCs. The TCR was taken from a boy between 2 and 10 years old in good health and CMV-seronegative.

DNA for the CDR3: TGCGCCAGCAGCTTGGACGCCGGACTTACTGAAGCTTTCTTT. This codes for CASSLDAGLTEAFF. The chain couples TRBV5-1 to TRBJ1-1, with D unresolved. Germline loops: CDR1 SGHRS, CDR2 YFSETQ. The V gene lost 0 bases and the J gene lost 5 bases, with 11 bases spanning the gap. CDR3 size: 14 residues.